The present TCR beta chain was sequenced within a study of radiotherapy plus CTLA-4 blockade in lung cancer. General study points: After treatment with radiotherapy plus ipilimumab, TCR clones that came from the tumor expanded in blood. Together with interferon-beta, which increased in serum after radiation, early dynamic changes in blood T cell clones were reportedly the best predictors of response.

The CDR3 totals 16 residues. J gave up 8 bases and V 3 bases, and 7 bases lay outside the gene matches. The germline CDR1 and CDR2 sequences are MGHDK and SYGVNS. As to this clone: Antigen unknown.

The study treated chemo-refractory metastatic non-small-cell lung cancer patients with focal radiation plus ipilimumab CTLA-4 blockade. TCRdb's copy holds only in-frame clones and misses some; the assay was immunoSEQ multiplex PCR. The sample lists about 98,000 clones, 80% to 90% occurring once. The sequence was collected from a human donor with non-small cell lung cancer that progressed on radiotherapy plus ipilimumab. The chain combines TRBV25-1 with TRBJ2-1, with 13 bases matching TRBD2. The source material was peripheral blood, sampled from a patient treated with radiotherapy plus ipilimumab. CDR3 sequence reads: CASSDPTSGRVYEQFF. CDR3 bases: TGTGCCAGCAGTGACCCCACTAGCGGGAGGGTCTATGAGCAGTTCTTC.